The 7 T cell receptor beta chains listed next were all sequenced from one sample in a study of identical twins. Each CDR3 protein gets one entry after TCRdb re-called the 5' RACE reads with MiXCR. The profile shows 500,000 to 550,000 distinct CDR3 sequences, under 25% of them singletons. Another study also made use of these data, one on T cells expressing NK-cell markers.

Sequences were obtained from CD4+ T cells sorted from blood. These receptors all come from a woman under 30 in good health.

This clonotype was picked up many times. This chain links TRBV12-3 or TRBV12-4 with TRBJ2-7, with 9 bases aligning to TRBD2. The CDR3 sequence is 16 residues long. With 6 bases clipped from V and 1 base from J, the junction kept 10 bases outside the gene matches. Here the CDR3 DNA reads TGTGCCAGCAGCCCCTTTAGCGGGGGCATATCCTACGAGCAGTACTTC. This gives the protein CASSPFSGGISYEQYF.

This chain joins TRBV7-7 and TRBJ2-7; tentative D call: TRBD1 (5 bases). The length of the CDR3 is 15 residues. Germline values: CDR1 SSHAT, CDR2 FNYEAQ (reference sequence). Trimming took 2 bases from V and 2 from J, leaving 13 bases between them. The CDR3 reads CASSLRTPSPYEQYF. In DNA, the CDR3 is TGTGCCAGCAGCTTACGGACACCCTCGCCCTACGAGCAGTACTTC.

This clonotype was recorded many times. J is TRBJ1-1 and V is TRBV5-1; possible D gene TRBD1, 5 bases. Germline values: CDR1 SGHRS, CDR2 YFSETQ. V dropped 0 bases and J dropped 1 base, with 7 bases sitting between them. This CDR3 is built from 14 residues. CDR3 DNA sequence: TGCGCCAGCAGCTTGGTAACAGGGAACACTGAAGCTTTCTTT. Translating gives CASSLVTGNTEAFF.

This clonotype was detected only a few times. The V gene is TRBV6-1, the J gene TRBJ2-1; D is possibly TRBD1 or TRBD2 (5 bases each). The germline V and J ends were trimmed by 6 bases and 2 bases, with 17 bases remaining between them. CDR3 size: 16 residues. In germline, CDR1 is MNHNS, CDR2 SASEGT. The CDR3: CASSGHRDGPYNEQFF. The CDR3, as DNA: TGTGCCAGCAGCGGCCACCGGGACGGACCCTACAATGAGCAGTTCTTC.

The chain combines TRBV20-1 with TRBJ2-2; the match to TRBD2 covers 7 bases. Germline loops: CDR1 DFQATT, CDR2 SNEGSKA (reference sequence). The V segment lost 5 bases and the J segment 1 base; nucleotides outside the gene matches: 7. The CDR3 is 15 residues long. In DNA form, the CDR3 reads TGCAGTGCTCCCCCCCGGGGGGTGAACACCGGGGAGCTGTTTTTT. Residues: CSAPPRGVNTGELFF.

This clonotype was detected a few times. The chain uses TRBV9 and TRBJ2-3; 8 positions match TRBD2. CDR3 size: 16 residues. V dropped 1 base and J dropped 4; count of bases not matched to a gene: 8. Germline loops: CDR1 SGDLS, CDR2 YYNGEE. CDR3 DNA sequence: TGTGCCAGCAGCGTATCCCGGGAGGGCCGGGCAGATACGCAGTATTTT. As protein: CASSVSREGRADTQYF. Based on the CDR3 plus reference TRBV9 and TRBJ2-3, the full variable domain is DSGVTQTPKHLITATGQRVTLRCSPRSGDLSVYWYQQSLDQGLQFLIQYYNGEERAKGNILERFSAQQFPDLHSELNLSSLELGDSALYFCASSVSREGRADTQYFGPGTRLTVL.

The gene calls are TRBV12-3 or TRBV12-4 and TRBJ2-7, with 8 bases aligning to TRBD2. Germline trimming cut 5 bases from V and 5 bases from J; bases unmatched to any gene: 11. The CDR3 has 15 amino acids. The CDR3 DNA reads as TGTGCCAGCAGTAGAGGGAGCGGGAGTTCCCACGAGCAGTACTTC. Residues: CASSRGSGSSHEQYF.